Listed below are T cell receptor beta chains from one sample, sequenced in a study of blood T cell repertoires in COVID-19. Libraries were prepared by immunoSEQ multiplex PCR; TCRdb keeps only in-frame clonotypes and omits some of them. The sample holds about 190,000 clones, approximately 80% seen once. The specimen sequenced was peripheral blood. All receptors derive from a man over 45 who had recovered from COVID-19. CDR3s include the opening cysteine and the closing phenylalanine or tryptophan. A D gene is named only where the DNA matches it firmly. Size is omitted from some rows. Given values are once, few, many or a class for expanded clones.

clone size: .
J gene: TRBJ2-3
D gene: .
V gene: TRBV7-3
CDR3 protein: CASSPDRNTDTQYF
CDR3 DNA: TGTGCCAGCAGCCCCGACAGGAACACAGATACGCAGTATTTT

clone size: once
J gene: TRBJ1-6
D gene: .
V gene: TRBV11-3
CDR3 protein: CASSETTSSPLHF
CDR3 DNA: TGTGCCAGCAGCGAGACAACAAGTTCACCCCTCCACTTT

clone size: few
J gene: TRBJ2-7
D gene: TRBD1
V gene: TRBV19
CDR3 protein: CASSLTGNSYYEQYF
CDR3 DNA: TGTGCCAGTAGTTTGACAGGGAACTCATACTACGAGCAGTACTTC

clone size: .
J gene: TRBJ2-3
D gene: TRBD2
V gene: TRBV7-7
CDR3 protein: CASSLGVAGITDTQYF
CDR3 DNA: TGTGCCAGCAGCTTAGGTGTAGCGGGAATCACAGATACGCAGTATTTT

clone size: .
J gene: TRBJ1-1
D gene: .
V gene: TRBV3-1/TRBV3-2
CDR3 protein: CASSQVTGVVATEAFF
CDR3 DNA: TGTGCCAGCAGCCAAGTAACGGGGGTTGTTGCCACTGAAGCTTTCTTT

clone size: many
J gene: TRBJ2-6
D gene: .
V gene: TRBV11-2
CDR3 protein: CASSHPGTGANVLTF
CDR3 DNA: TGTGCCAGCAGCCACCCAGGGACTGGGGCCAACGTCCTGACTTTC

clone size: .
J gene: TRBJ1-1
D gene: TRBD1
V gene: TRBV12-3/TRBV12-4
CDR3 protein: CASSLGQDEAFF
CDR3 DNA: TGTGCCAGCAGTTTGGGACAGGATGAAGCTTTCTTT

clone size: once
J gene: TRBJ2-1
D gene: TRBD2
V gene: TRBV11-2
CDR3 protein: CASSGLAGPTYNEQFF
CDR3 DNA: TGTGCCAGCAGCGGATTAGCGGGACCTACCTACAATGAGCAGTTCTTC

clone size: .
J gene: TRBJ2-3
D gene: TRBD2
V gene: TRBV6-5
CDR3 protein: CASSRSGTSTDTQYF
CDR3 DNA: TGTGCCAGCAGTCGGAGCGGGACTAGCACAGATACGCAGTATTTT

clone size: once
J gene: TRBJ1-5
D gene: TRBD1
V gene: TRBV19
CDR3 protein: CASSSYRGDQPQHF
CDR3 DNA: TGTGCCAGTAGTTCGTACAGGGGCGATCAGCCCCAGCATTTT

clone size: .
J gene: TRBJ2-1
D gene: .
V gene: TRBV28
CDR3 protein: CASSLVGIYSEQFF
CDR3 DNA: TGTGCCAGCAGTTTAGTCGGGATCTATAGTGAGCAGTTCTTC

clone size: .
J gene: TRBJ2-7
D gene: .
V gene: TRBV7-9
CDR3 protein: CASNRAGDSYEQYF
CDR3 DNA: TGTGCCAGCAACCGAGCAGGGGACTCCTACGAGCAGTACTTC

clone size: .
J gene: TRBJ1-6
D gene: .
V gene: TRBV20-1
CDR3 protein: CSASLAGRGSPLHF
CDR3 DNA: TGCAGTGCTAGTCTTGCAGGGCGGGGGTCACCCCTCCACTTT

clone size: .
J gene: TRBJ2-2
D gene: TRBD1
V gene: TRBV7-2
CDR3 protein: CASSINRDSGTGELFF
CDR3 DNA: TGTGCCAGCAGCATAAACCGGGACAGTGGGACCGGGGAGCTGTTTTTT

clone size: .
J gene: TRBJ2-7
D gene: TRBD1
V gene: TRBV28
CDR3 protein: CASSRGGTGAVYEQYF
CDR3 DNA: TGTGCCAGCAGCCGCGGCGGGACAGGGGCCGTCTACGAGCAGTACTTC

clone size: once
J gene: TRBJ2-7
D gene: TRBD2
V gene: TRBV19
CDR3 protein: CASSIRTSGRYEQYF
CDR3 DNA: TGTGCCAGTAGTATACGGACTAGCGGGCGGTACGAGCAGTACTTC

clone size: .
J gene: TRBJ2-3
D gene: TRBD2
V gene: TRBV5-1
CDR3 protein: CASSKGTSGKMLRTDTQYF
CDR3 DNA: TGCGCCAGCAGCAAAGGGACTAGCGGGAAGATGCTTCGCACAGATACGCAGTATTTT

clone size: few
J gene: TRBJ2-3
D gene: .
V gene: TRBV7-2
CDR3 protein: CASSYNGGGTASDTQYF
CDR3 DNA: TGTGCCAGCAGCTACAACGGGGGGGGGACAGCCTCAGATACGCAGTATTTT

clone size: .
J gene: TRBJ2-3
D gene: .
V gene: TRBV7-7
CDR3 protein: CASSFFPSSTDTQYF
CDR3 DNA: TGTGCCAGCAGCTTTTTCCCTTCTAGCACAGATACGCAGTATTTT

clone size: .
J gene: TRBJ2-5
D gene: TRBD2
V gene: TRBV6-1
CDR3 protein: CASSERLAGVAETQYF
CDR3 DNA: TGTGCCAGCAGTGAGCGACTAGCGGGAGTGGCAGAGACCCAGTACTTC